This is a list of T cell receptor beta chains from one sample in a study of cytomegalovirus exposure and HLA in healthy donors. The method was immunoSEQ multiplex PCR; TCRdb's version includes in-frame clones alone and lacks a portion of them. The sample has under 200,000 clones, roughly 78% seen once. Sequencing input: PBMCs. Source of these receptors: a woman aged 45 to 65 in good health and CMV-seropositive. Each CDR3 is given with its conserved first and last residue. Each record gives: V gene, CDR3 length, clone size, J gene, D gene, CDR3 protein, CDR3 DNA. The D gene is left open where the match is weak. Some rows have no size entry. The others give once, few or many, or a class for an expanded clone.

V gene: TRBV15
CDR3 length: 17
clone size: NA
J gene: TRBJ2-1
D gene: TRBD2
CDR3 protein: CATSRPNRLAGIGKQFF
CDR3 DNA: TGTGCCACCAGCAGACCAAATAGACTAGCGGGAATCGGGAAGCAGTTCTTC

V gene: TRBV7-2
CDR3 length: 15
clone size: NA
J gene: TRBJ2-2
D gene: NA
CDR3 protein: CASSPRRENTGELFF
CDR3 DNA: TGTGCCAGCAGCCCCCGCCGGGAAAACACCGGGGAGCTGTTTTTT

V gene: TRBV4-2
CDR3 length: 15
clone size: NA
J gene: TRBJ2-3
D gene: TRBD1
CDR3 protein: CASSQGRQGADTQYF
CDR3 DNA: TGTGCCAGCAGCCAAGGTCGCCAGGGGGCAGATACGCAGTATTTT

V gene: TRBV15
CDR3 length: 14
clone size: NA
J gene: TRBJ2-7
D gene: NA
CDR3 protein: CATSIFGATYEQYF
CDR3 DNA: TGTGCCACCAGCATTTTTGGGGCCACCTACGAGCAGTACTTC

V gene: TRBV10-3
CDR3 length: 14
clone size: few
J gene: TRBJ1-5
D gene: TRBD1
CDR3 protein: CAISGGQVYQPQHF
CDR3 DNA: TGTGCCATCAGTGGGGGACAGGTCTATCAGCCCCAGCATTTT

V gene: TRBV6-5
CDR3 length: 16
clone size: once
J gene: TRBJ1-5
D gene: NA
CDR3 protein: CASSYSWQDSNQPQHF
CDR3 DNA: TGTGCCAGCAGTTACTCTTGGCAGGATAGCAATCAGCCCCAGCATTTT

V gene: TRBV15
CDR3 length: 12
clone size: NA
J gene: TRBJ1-2
D gene: NA
CDR3 protein: CATSRDSGGYTF
CDR3 DNA: TGTGCCACCAGCAGAGATTCGGGTGGCTACACCTTC

V gene: TRBV19
CDR3 length: 17
clone size: NA
J gene: TRBJ1-2
D gene: NA
CDR3 protein: CASSSWKAKGTGYGYTF
CDR3 DNA: TGTGCCAGTAGTTCGTGGAAGGCGAAAGGGACTGGCTATGGCTACACCTTC

V gene: TRBV7-9
CDR3 length: 15
clone size: NA
J gene: TRBJ1-3
D gene: NA
CDR3 protein: CASSLASRGGNTIYF
CDR3 DNA: TGTGCCAGCAGCTTAGCGTCCCGGGGAGGAAACACCATATATTTT

V gene: TRBV18
CDR3 length: 15
clone size: NA
J gene: TRBJ2-1
D gene: NA
CDR3 protein: CASSPPTTAYNEQFF
CDR3 DNA: TGTGCCAGCTCACCACCGACCACAGCATACAATGAGCAGTTCTTC

V gene: TRBV6-6
CDR3 length: 14
clone size: NA
J gene: TRBJ2-3
D gene: NA
CDR3 protein: CASGRRQLTDTQYF
CDR3 DNA: TGTGCCAGCGGGCGGAGGCAGCTCACAGATACGCAGTATTTT

V gene: TRBV5-4
CDR3 length: 16
clone size: NA
J gene: TRBJ2-6
D gene: TRBD2
CDR3 protein: CASSLGGARGANVLTF
CDR3 DNA: TGTGCCAGCAGCCTCGGGGGGGCGCGCGGGGCCAACGTCCTGACTTTC